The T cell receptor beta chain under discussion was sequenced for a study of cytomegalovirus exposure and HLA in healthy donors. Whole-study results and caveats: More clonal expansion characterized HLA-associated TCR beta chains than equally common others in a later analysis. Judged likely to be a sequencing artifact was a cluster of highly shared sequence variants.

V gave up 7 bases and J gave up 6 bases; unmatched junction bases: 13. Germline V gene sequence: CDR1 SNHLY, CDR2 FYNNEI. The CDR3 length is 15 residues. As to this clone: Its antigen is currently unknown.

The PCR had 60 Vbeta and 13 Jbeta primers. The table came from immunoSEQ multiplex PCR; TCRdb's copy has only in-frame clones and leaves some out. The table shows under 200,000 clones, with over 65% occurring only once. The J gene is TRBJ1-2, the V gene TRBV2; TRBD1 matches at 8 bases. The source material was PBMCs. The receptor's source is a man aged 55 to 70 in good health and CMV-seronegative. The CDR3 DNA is TGTGCCAGCACGAGGCAGGGGGCAGTTCAGGATGGCTACACCTTC. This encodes CASTRQGAVQDGYTF.